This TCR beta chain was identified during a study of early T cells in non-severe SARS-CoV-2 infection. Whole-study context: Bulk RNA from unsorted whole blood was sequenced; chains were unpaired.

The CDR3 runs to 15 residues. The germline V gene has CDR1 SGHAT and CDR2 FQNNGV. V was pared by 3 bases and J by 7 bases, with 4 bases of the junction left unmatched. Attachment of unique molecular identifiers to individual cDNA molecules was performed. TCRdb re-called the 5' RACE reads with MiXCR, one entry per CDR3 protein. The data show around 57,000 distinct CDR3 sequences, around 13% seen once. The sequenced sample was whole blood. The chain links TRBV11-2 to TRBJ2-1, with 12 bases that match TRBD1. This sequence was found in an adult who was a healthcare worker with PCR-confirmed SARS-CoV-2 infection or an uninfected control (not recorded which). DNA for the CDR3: TGTGCCAGCAGCTTGGGGACAGGGGGCTGGAATGAGCAGTTCTTC. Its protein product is CASSLGTGGWNEQFF.